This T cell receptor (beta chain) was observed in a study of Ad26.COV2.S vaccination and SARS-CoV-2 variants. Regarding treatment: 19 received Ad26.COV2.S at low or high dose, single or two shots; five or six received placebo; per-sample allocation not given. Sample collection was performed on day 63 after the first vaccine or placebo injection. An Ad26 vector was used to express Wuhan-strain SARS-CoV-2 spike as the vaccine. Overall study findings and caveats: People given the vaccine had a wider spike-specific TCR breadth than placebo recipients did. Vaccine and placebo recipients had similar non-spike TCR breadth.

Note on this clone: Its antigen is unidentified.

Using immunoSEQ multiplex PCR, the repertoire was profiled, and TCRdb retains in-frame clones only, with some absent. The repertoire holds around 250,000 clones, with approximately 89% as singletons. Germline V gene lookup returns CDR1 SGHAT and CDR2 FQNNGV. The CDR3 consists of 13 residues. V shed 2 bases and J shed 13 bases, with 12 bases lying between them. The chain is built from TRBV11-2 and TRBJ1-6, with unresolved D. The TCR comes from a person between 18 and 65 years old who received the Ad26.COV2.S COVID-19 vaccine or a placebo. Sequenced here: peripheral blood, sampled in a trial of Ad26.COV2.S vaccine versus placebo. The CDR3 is CASSLSDASPLHF. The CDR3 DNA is TGTGCCAGCAGCTTATCGGACGCGAGCCCCCTCCACTTT. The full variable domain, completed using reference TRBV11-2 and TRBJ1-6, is EAGVAQSPRYKIIEKRQSVAFWCNPISGHATLYWYQQILGQGPKLLIQFQNNGVVDDSQLPKDRFSAERLKGVDSTLKIQPAKLEDSAVYLCASSLSDASPLHFGNGTRLTVT.